The entry that follows covers one TCR beta chain sequence. This record belongs to a study of OX40 agonist ivuxolimab in advanced cancers. Profiling relied on immunoSEQ multiplex PCR, and the TCRdb table lists in-frame clones only, not all of them. The data hold 100,000 to 110,000 clones, with approximately 90% observed a single time. The CDR3 runs to 15 residues. Trimming took 5 bases from V and 3 from J; bases not matched to a gene: 4. From germline, CDR1 is SGHTA and CDR2 FQGTGA. The sequencing used CD4+ or CD8+ T cells sorted from blood, collected in a trial of the OX40 agonist ivuxolimab. The V and J genes are TRBV7-3 and TRBJ1-6, with 7 bases matching TRBD1. The clonotype was recovered from an adult with an advanced solid tumor such as melanoma, head and neck, liver or kidney cancer. The CDR3 reads CASSRDSDYNSPLHF. The CDR3 nucleotides are TGTGCCAGCAGCAGGGACAGTGACTATAATTCACCCCTCCACTTT.